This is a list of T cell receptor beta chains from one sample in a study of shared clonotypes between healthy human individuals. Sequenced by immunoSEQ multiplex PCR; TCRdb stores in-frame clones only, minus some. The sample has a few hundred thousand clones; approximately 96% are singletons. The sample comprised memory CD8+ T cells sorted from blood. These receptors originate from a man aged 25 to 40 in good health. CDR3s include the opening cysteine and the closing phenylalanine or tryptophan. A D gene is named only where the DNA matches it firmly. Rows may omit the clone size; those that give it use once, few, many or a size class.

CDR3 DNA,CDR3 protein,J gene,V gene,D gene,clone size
TGCGCCAGCAGCCAGACATTTGGGGGTAGTGGAAACACCATATATTTT,CASSQTFGGSGNTIYF,TRBJ1-3,TRBV4-1,-,-
TGCGCCAGCAGCCAAGAAGATTCTAGCGGGATACGTCAGACCCAGTACTTC,CASSQEDSSGIRQTQYF,TRBJ2-5,TRBV4-1,TRBD2,-
TGTGCCTGGGGCTCGAGGAGCTCCTACGAGCAGTACTTC,CAWGSRSSYEQYF,TRBJ2-7,TRBV30,-,-
TGCGCCAGCAGCCTGACTAGCGGGAGACCCCACGAGCAGTACTTC,CASSLTSGRPHEQYF,TRBJ2-7,TRBV5-1,TRBD2,-
TGCGCCAGCAGCTTTGACAGGGGTGGCTATGGCTACACCTTC,CASSFDRGGYGYTF,TRBJ1-2,TRBV5-1,TRBD1,-
TGTGCCAGCAGCCGTAGGACAGGGCCGAACACCGGGGAGCTGTTTTTT,CASSRRTGPNTGELFF,TRBJ2-2,TRBV7-6,TRBD1,-
TGCGCCAGCAGTGAGCTCGGGGAAGAGACCCAGTACTTC,CASSELGEETQYF,TRBJ2-5,TRBV10-1,-,-
TGTGCCAGTAGTATAATGGGGACAGGGGGCGTGGAGCTGTTTTTT,CASSIMGTGGVELFF,TRBJ2-2,TRBV19,TRBD1,-
TGTGCCAGCTCACCGGCACTGGCAGGTCTAGCCAAAAACATTCAGTACTTC,CASSPALAGLAKNIQYF,TRBJ2-4,TRBV18,-,-
TGTGCCAGCAGTCCTGGGGGATGGAATGAGCAGTTCTTC,CASSPGGWNEQFF,TRBJ2-1,TRBV28,-,-
TGTGCCAGCAGTTTACCCCGACAGGGTTCCAGCAATCAGCCCCAGCATTTT,CASSLPRQGSSNQPQHF,TRBJ1-5,TRBV28,TRBD1,-
TGTGCCAGCAGTGAACAGAGCGGGGCGAACACCGGGGAGCTGTTTTTT,CASSEQSGANTGELFF,TRBJ2-2,TRBV2,TRBD2,-
TGTGCCTGGAGTACGGACAGCTCCTACGAGCAGTACTTC,CAWSTDSSYEQYF,TRBJ2-7,TRBV30,-,once
TGTGCCAGCAGAGGGGTAGGGACCTACGAGCAGTACTTC,CASRGVGTYEQYF,TRBJ2-7,TRBV7-2,-,-
TGTGCCAGCAGTTACGCCTTATCGTTGAATCATCGCCTTTTATGGGAGCAGTACTTC,CASSYALSLNHRLLWEQYF,TRBJ2-7,TRBV28,-,-
TGTGCCAGCAGTTTAGCCCAGACTAGATCCAATGAGCAGTTCTTC,CASSLAQTRSNEQFF,TRBJ2-1,TRBV28,-,-
TGTGCCAGCAGCTTAGTGAGCAGCTCTACCTACGAGCAGTACTTC,CASSLVSSSTYEQYF,TRBJ2-7,TRBV7-8,-,-
TGTGCCAGCAGGGACAGGGGGCAAGAGACCCAGTACTTC,CASRDRGQETQYF,TRBJ2-5,TRBV28,TRBD1,-
TGTGCCTGGACTCAGGGAGGGCCACCGCAGTATTTT,CAWTQGGPPQYF,TRBJ2-3,TRBV30,TRBD2,-
TGCGCCAGCAGCCAAGTCGACTTGAGAGTAGATACGCAGTATTTT,CASSQVDLRVDTQYF,TRBJ2-3,TRBV4-1,-,-
TGTGCCAGTAGTATACAGGGTTACAGCAATCAGCCCCAGCATTTT,CASSIQGYSNQPQHF,TRBJ1-5,TRBV19,-,-
TGTGCCAGCAGTTTATCACAGGGGCGGAGAGGAACTGAAGCTTTCTTT,CASSLSQGRRGTEAFF,TRBJ1-1,TRBV28,TRBD1,-